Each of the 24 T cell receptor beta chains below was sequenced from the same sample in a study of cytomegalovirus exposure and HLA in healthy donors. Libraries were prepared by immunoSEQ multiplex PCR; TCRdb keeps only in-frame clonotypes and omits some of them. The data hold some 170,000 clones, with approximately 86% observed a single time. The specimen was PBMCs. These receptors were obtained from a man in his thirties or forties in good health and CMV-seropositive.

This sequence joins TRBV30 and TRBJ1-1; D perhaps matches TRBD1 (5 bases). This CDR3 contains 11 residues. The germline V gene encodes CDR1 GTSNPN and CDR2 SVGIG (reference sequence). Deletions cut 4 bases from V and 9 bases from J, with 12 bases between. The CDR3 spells CAWTWGTQAFF. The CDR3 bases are TGTGCCTGGACCTGGGGGACTCAAGCTTTCTTT.

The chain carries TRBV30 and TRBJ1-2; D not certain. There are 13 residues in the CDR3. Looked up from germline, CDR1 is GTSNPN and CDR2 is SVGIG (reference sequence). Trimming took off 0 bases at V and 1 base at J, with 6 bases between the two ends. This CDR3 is CAWSVALNYGYTF. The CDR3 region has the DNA TGTGCCTGGAGTGTCGCGCTTAACTATGGCTACACCTTC.

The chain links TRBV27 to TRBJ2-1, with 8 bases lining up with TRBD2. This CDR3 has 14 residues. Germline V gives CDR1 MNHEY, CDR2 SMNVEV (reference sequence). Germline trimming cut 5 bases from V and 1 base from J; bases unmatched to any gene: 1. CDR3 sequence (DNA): TGTGCCAGCAGTGGGACTAGTTCCTACAATGAGCAGTTCTTC. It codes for CASSGTSSYNEQFF.

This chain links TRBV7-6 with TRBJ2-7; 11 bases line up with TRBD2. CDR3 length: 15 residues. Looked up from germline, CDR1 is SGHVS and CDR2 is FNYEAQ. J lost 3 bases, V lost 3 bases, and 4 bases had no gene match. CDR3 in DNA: TGTGCCAGCAGCTTGACTAGCGGGACATTCTACGAGCAGTACTTC. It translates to CASSLTSGTFYEQYF.

The CDR3 DNA reads as TGTGCCAGCAGCAAGAGTTTTTTAGGCCAGGGGCCCGACGCTTGTACCTACGAGCAGTACTTC. It codes for CASSKSFLGQGPDACTYEQYF. The rearrangement joins TRBV21-1 to TRBJ2-7; the tabulated D call, TRBD1, remains unverified against the DNA. TRBV21-1 is deemed a pseudogene. There are 21 residues in the CDR3.

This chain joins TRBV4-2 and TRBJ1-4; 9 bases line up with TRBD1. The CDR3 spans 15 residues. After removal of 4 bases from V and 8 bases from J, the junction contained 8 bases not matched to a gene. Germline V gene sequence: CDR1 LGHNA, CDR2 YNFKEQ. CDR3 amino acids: CASSPGQGSREKLFF. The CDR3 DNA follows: TGTGCCAGCAGCCCCGGACAGGGGAGTCGAGAAAAACTGTTTTTT.

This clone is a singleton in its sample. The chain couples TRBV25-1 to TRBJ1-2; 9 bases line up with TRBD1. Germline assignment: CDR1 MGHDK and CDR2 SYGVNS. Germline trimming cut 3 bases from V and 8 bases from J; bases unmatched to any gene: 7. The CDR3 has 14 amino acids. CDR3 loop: CASSDPGTGMGYTF. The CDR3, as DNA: TGTGCCAGCAGTGATCCCGGGACAGGGATGGGCTACACCTTC.

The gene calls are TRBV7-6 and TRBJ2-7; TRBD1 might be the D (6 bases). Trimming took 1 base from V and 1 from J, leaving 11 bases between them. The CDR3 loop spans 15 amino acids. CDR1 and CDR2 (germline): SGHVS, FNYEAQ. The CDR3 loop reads CASSLGAGVSYEQYF. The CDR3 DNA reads TGTGCCAGCAGCTTAGGAGCAGGGGTTTCCTACGAGCAGTACTTC.

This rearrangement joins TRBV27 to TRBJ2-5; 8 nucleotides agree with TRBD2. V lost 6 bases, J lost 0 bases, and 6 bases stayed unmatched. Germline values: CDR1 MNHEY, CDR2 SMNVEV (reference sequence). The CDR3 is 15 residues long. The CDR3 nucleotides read TGTGCCAGCAGGGCGGGGCGGGGGGACCAAGAGACCCAGTACTTC. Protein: CASRAGRGDQETQYF.

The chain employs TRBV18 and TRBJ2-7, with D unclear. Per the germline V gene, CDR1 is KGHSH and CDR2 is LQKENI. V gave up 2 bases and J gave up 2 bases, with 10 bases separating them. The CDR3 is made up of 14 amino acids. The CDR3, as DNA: TGTGCCAGCTCACCAATCTCAGGAACCTACGAGCAGTACTTC. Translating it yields CASSPISGTYEQYF.

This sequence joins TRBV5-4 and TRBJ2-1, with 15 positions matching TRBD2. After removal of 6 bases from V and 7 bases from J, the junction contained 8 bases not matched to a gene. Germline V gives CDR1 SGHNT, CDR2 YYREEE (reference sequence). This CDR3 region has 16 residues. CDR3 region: CASNPPGLAGGNEQFF. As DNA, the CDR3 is TGTGCCAGCAACCCCCCGGGACTAGCGGGAGGAAATGAGCAGTTCTTC.

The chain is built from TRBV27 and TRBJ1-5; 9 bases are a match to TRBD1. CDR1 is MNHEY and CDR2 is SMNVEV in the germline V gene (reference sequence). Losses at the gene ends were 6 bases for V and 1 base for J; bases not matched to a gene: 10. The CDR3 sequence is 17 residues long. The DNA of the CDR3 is TGTGCCAGCAGACGATCCGGGACAGGGCTAAGCAATCAGCCCCAGCATTTT. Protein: CASRRSGTGLSNQPQHF.

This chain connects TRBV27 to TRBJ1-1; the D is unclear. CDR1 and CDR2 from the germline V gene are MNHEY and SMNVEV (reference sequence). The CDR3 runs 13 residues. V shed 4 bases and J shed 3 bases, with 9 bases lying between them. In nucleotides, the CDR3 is TGTGCCAGCAGTTCTGGTGGGGACACTGAAGCTTTCTTT. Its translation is CASSSGGDTEAFF.

The CDR3 region has the DNA TGTGCCAGCAGCTCCACAGGGGGCGCAGATACGCAGTATTTT. Amino acids: CASSSTGGADTQYF. The V gene is TRBV7-9, the J gene TRBJ2-3, with 9 bases fitting TRBD1. V dropped 4 bases and J dropped 4; count of bases not matched to a gene: 3. The CDR3 sequence is 14 residues long. Germline assignment: CDR1 SEHNR and CDR2 FQNEAQ (reference sequence).

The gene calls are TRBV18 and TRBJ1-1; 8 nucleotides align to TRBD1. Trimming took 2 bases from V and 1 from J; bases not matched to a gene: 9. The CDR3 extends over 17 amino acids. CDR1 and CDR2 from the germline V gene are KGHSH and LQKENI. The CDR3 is CASSPLRSGGANTEAFF. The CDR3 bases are TGTGCCAGCTCACCATTGAGGTCAGGGGGCGCGAACACTGAAGCTTTCTTT. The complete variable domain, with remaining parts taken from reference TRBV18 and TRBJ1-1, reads NAGVMQNPRHLVRRRGQEARLRCSPMKGHSHVYWYRQLPEEGLKFMVYLQKENIIDESGMPKERFSAEFPKEGPSILRIQQVVRGDSAAYFCASSPLRSGGANTEAFFGQGTRLTVV.

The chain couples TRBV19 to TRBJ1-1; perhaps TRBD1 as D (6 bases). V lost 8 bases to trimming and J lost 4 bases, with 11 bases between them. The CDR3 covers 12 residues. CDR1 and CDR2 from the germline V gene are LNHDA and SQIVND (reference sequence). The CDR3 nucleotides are TGTGCCAGTTTATTAGGGGGCACTGAAGCTTTCTTT. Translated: CASLLGGTEAFF.

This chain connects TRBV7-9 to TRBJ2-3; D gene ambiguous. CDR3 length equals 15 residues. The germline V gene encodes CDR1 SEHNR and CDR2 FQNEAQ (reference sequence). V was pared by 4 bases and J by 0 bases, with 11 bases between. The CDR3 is CASSSRVGSTDTQYF. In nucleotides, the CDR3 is TGTGCCAGCAGCTCCCGGGTAGGGAGCACAGATACGCAGTATTTT.

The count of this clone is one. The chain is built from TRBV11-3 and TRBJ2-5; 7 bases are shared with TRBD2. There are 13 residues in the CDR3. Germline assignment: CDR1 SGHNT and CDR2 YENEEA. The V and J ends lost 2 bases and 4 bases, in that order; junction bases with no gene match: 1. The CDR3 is CASSLLAGETQYF. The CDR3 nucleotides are TGTGCCAGCAGCTTATTAGCGGGAGAGACCCAGTACTTC.

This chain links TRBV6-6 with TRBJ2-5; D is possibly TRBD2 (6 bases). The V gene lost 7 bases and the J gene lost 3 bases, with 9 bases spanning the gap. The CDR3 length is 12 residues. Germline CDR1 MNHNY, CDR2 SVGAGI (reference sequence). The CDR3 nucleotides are TGTGCCAGCAAGGAGGGTGAAGAGACCCAGTACTTC. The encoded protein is CASKEGEETQYF.

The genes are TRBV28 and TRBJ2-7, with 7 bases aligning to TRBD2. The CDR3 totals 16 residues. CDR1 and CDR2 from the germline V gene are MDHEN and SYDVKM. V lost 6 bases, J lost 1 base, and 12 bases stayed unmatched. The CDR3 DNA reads TGTGCCAGCAGACTCTTGGGGGGGGAGGTTTCCTACGAGCAGTACTTC. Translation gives CASRLLGGEVSYEQYF.

This CDR3 reads CASTSSPLGIPDTQYF. In DNA form, the CDR3 reads TGTGCCAGCACCAGTAGTCCCCTAGGGATCCCAGATACGCAGTATTTT. V usage is TRBV2 and J usage is TRBJ2-3, with D unresolved. The CDR3 consists of 16 residues. V dropped 7 bases and J dropped 4 bases, with 21 bases sitting between them. Germline loops: CDR1 SNHLY, CDR2 FYNNEI.

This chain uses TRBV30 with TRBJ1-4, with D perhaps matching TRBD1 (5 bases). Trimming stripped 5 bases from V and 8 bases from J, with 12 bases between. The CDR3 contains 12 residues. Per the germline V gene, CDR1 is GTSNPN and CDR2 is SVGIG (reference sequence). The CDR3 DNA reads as TGTGCCTGGCAACAGGCCCCGGAAAAACTGTTTTTT. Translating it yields CAWQQAPEKLFF.

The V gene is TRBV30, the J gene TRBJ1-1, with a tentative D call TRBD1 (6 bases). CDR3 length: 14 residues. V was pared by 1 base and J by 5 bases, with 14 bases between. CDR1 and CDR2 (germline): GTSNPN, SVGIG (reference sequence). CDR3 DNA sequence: TGTGCCTGGAGTGAACAGGGAAGGGGGACTGAAGCTTTCTTT. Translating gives CAWSEQGRGTEAFF.

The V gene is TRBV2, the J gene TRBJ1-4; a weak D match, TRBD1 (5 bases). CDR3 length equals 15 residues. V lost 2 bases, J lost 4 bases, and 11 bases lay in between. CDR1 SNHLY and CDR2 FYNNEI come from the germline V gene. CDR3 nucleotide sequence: TGTGCCAGCAGTGAAAACAGGTCGGGTAATGAAAAACTGTTTTTT. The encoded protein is CASSENRSGNEKLFF.